This T cell receptor beta chain was sequenced during a study of cytomegalovirus exposure and HLA in healthy donors. Study details: Early released data had tens of millions of unique TCRs, all coming from HLA-typed donors.

PCR amplification relied on 60 Vbeta primers (plus 13 Jbeta primers). Clones were sequenced by immunoSEQ multiplex PCR, and TCRdb holds only the in-frame ones, with some missing. The sample records 190,000 or so clones, 82% being singletons. Samples came from healthy bone marrow donors. The sample comprised PBMCs. This receptor was taken from a boy aged 2 to 10 in good health and CMV-seronegative.

The CDR3: CASSQGGAIPNYGYTF. In DNA, the CDR3 is TGCGCCAGCAGCCAAGGTGGGGCAATTCCTAACTATGGCTACACCTTC. The J gene is TRBJ1-2, the V gene TRBV4-1; tentatively, D is TRBD1 (5 bases). The CDR3 has 16 residues. Germline V gives CDR1 MGHRA, CDR2 YSYEKL. Trimming cost V 1 base and J 0 bases, with 12 bases left between them.